Each of the 17 T cell receptor beta chains below was sequenced from the same sample in a study of cytomegalovirus exposure and HLA in healthy donors. The PCR employed 60 Vbeta primers together with 13 Jbeta primers. Profiling relied on immunoSEQ multiplex PCR, and the TCRdb table lists in-frame clones only, not all of them. There are about 160,000 clones in the sample; roughly 80% occur only once, and roughly 1.5% lies in the top ten. The sequencing sample was made of PBMCs. Receptors were obtained from a woman aged 30 to 39 in good health and CMV-seronegative.

This clone has just a few counts. V gene TRBV5-1 combines with J gene TRBJ2-1; TRBD1 aligns across 10 bases. V gave up 1 base and J gave up 10 bases; unmatched junction bases: 5. The germline CDR1 and CDR2 sequences are SGHRS and YFSETQ. The CDR3 is 14 residues long. The CDR3 region has the DNA TGCGCCAGCAGCTTGCAGACAGGGGGCAACGAGCAGTTCTTC. It yields the protein CASSLQTGGNEQFF.

V usage is TRBV10-3 and J usage is TRBJ2-1; 7 bases line up with TRBD2. Per the germline V gene, CDR1 is ENHRY and CDR2 is SYGVKD. V was pared by 4 bases and J by 5 bases, with 8 bases of the junction left unmatched. The CDR3 extends over 15 amino acids. In nucleotides, the CDR3 is TGTGCCATCAGTGGAACGGGGGGAAGGGACAATGAGCAGTTCTTC. Translation: CAISGTGGRDNEQFF.

The gene calls are TRBV30 and TRBJ2-5; 8 bases fit TRBD1. CDR3 length equals 14 residues. The germline V gene has CDR1 GTSNPN and CDR2 SVGIG (reference sequence). With 0 bases clipped from V and 4 bases from J, the junction kept 4 bases outside the gene matches. CDR3 in DNA: TGTGCCTGGAGTGTGGGGACAGGTTTAGAGACCCAGTACTTC. Translating gives CAWSVGTGLETQYF.

This chain links TRBV28 with TRBJ2-7; tentative D call: TRBD2 (7 bases). The CDR3 spans 14 residues. Trimming stripped 3 bases from V and 3 bases from J, with 12 bases between. Germline CDR1 and CDR2: MDHEN and SYDVKM. The DNA for the CDR3 is TGTGCCAGCAGTTTGTTGAGGGGGGGCTACGAGCAGTACTTC. This gives the protein CASSLLRGGYEQYF.

The CDR3 sequence is CAWFTPTVNYGYTF. The CDR3 DNA reads as TGTGCCTGGTTTACCCCGACAGTAAACTATGGCTACACCTTC. This chain links TRBV30 with TRBJ1-2, with D possibly being TRBD1 (5 bases). The CDR3 covers 14 residues. V was cut by 5 bases and J by 2 bases, with 15 bases left in between. CDR1 and CDR2 from the germline V gene are GTSNPN and SVGIG (reference sequence).

The V call is TRBV19, the J call TRBJ1-2; D is possibly TRBD1 (5 bases). The CDR3 consists of 13 residues. Trimming took off 7 bases at V and 4 bases at J, with 13 bases between the two ends. Germline CDR1 LNHDA, CDR2 SQIVND (reference sequence). The CDR3 sequence is CASTPDRSYGYTF. DNA for the CDR3: TGTGCCAGTACCCCTGACAGAAGCTATGGCTACACCTTC.

The rearrangement links TRBV6-5 to TRBJ2-1; tentatively, D is TRBD2 (6 bases). Germline CDR1 and CDR2: MNHEY and SVGAGI. Trimming took off 6 bases at V and 9 bases at J, with 9 bases between the two ends. This CDR3 is 11 amino acids long. CDR3 loop: CASRGGVEQFF. Written as DNA, the CDR3 is TGTGCCAGCAGGGGGGGAGTTGAGCAGTTCTTC.

This clone was observed once. The chain recombines TRBV6-5 with TRBJ2-7; tentative D call: TRBD2 (6 bases). Germline assignment: CDR1 MNHEY and CDR2 SVGAGI. Deletions cut 1 base from V and 7 bases from J, with 14 bases between. This CDR3 is built from 14 residues. CDR3: CASSYLSTRREQYF. In nucleotides, the CDR3 is TGTGCCAGCAGTTACTTATCGACTAGACGGGAGCAGTACTTC.

V gene TRBV11-3 combines with J gene TRBJ1-1; D possibly corresponds to TRBD1 (5 bases). The CDR3 runs 16 residues. Germline assignment: CDR1 SGHNT and CDR2 YENEEA. Trimming stripped 0 bases from V and 6 bases from J, with 17 bases between. The CDR3 DNA follows: TGTGCCAGCAGCTTAGAGGAGGGACGGCTACCGTCTGAAGCTTTCTTT. It yields the protein CASSLEEGRLPSEAFF.

For the CDR3, the DNA is TGTGCCAGTGGGACTTATCTAGCCAAAAACATTCAGTACTTC. Amino acids: CASGTYLAKNIQYF. This sequence joins TRBV19 and TRBJ2-4; tentative D call: TRBD2 (6 bases). CDR1 and CDR2 from the germline V gene are LNHDA and SQIVND (reference sequence). CDR3 size: 14 residues. Deletions cut 8 bases from V and 0 bases from J, with 11 bases between.

V gene TRBV5-1 combines with J gene TRBJ1-5; D unresolved. The CDR3 has 15 amino acids. The germline V and J ends were trimmed by 0 bases and 2 bases, with 9 bases remaining between them. Germline V gene sequence: CDR1 SGHRS, CDR2 YFSETQ. The CDR3 spells CASSLEWGGNQPQHF. DNA of the CDR3: TGCGCCAGCAGCTTGGAGTGGGGAGGCAATCAGCCCCAGCATTTT.

The V and J genes are TRBV29-1 and TRBJ2-3; D possibly corresponds to TRBD1 (5 bases). Germline lookup yields CDR1 SQVTM and CDR2 ANQGSEA. Deletions cut 4 bases from V and 0 bases from J, with 11 bases between. The CDR3 covers 14 residues. The CDR3 DNA sequence: TGCAGCGTTGTCGTAGACAGAAGCACAGATACGCAGTATTTT. It translates to CSVVVDRSTDTQYF.

This chain uses TRBV27 with TRBJ1-1; 10 bases agree with TRBD1. The CDR3 spans 16 residues. Unmatched junction bases numbered 10, after V lost 5 bases and J lost 4 bases. CDR1 and CDR2 (germline): MNHEY, SMNVEV (reference sequence). In DNA form, the CDR3 reads TGTGCCAGCAGTCCCTGGACAGGGGGGCAACTCACTGAAGCTTTCTTT. Its translation is CASSPWTGGQLTEAFF.

The rearrangement links TRBV7-9 to TRBJ1-1; 7 positions match TRBD1. From germline, CDR1 is SEHNR and CDR2 FQNEAQ (reference sequence). The CDR3 consists of 17 residues. The ends lost 5 bases at V and 4 bases at J; junction bases unmatched: 16. CDR3 loop: CASSDVGGSMTFTEAFF. As DNA, the CDR3 is TGTGCCAGCAGCGACGTAGGGGGCTCTATGACCTTCACTGAAGCTTTCTTT.

To note about this clone: An end of the junction does not agree with germline; a read error may underlie this. The chain couples TRBV7-9 to TRBJ1-2; D is ambiguous. The CDR3 is made up of 14 amino acids. Per germline, CDR1 SEHNR and CDR2 FQNEAQ (reference sequence). CDR3: CSSSFGRDNYGYTF. DNA of the CDR3: TGTTCCAGCAGCTTCGGCCGGGATAACTATGGCTACACCTTC.

The rearrangement joins TRBV5-4 to TRBJ2-3, with 7 bases fitting TRBD1. V was clipped by 4 bases and J by 2 bases; unmatched bases: 7. In germline, CDR1 is SGHNT, CDR2 YYREEE (reference sequence). The CDR3 runs to 15 residues. Here the CDR3 DNA reads TGTGCCAGCAGCCCCCGACAGGGTGCCACAGATACGCAGTATTTT. It specifies CASSPRQGATDTQYF. Complete variable domain (other parts from reference TRBV5-4 and TRBJ2-3): ETGVTQSPTHLIKTRGQQVTLRCSSQSGHNTVSWYQQALGQGPQFIFQYYREEENGRGNFPPRFSGLQFPNYSSELNVNALELDDSALYLCASSPRQGATDTQYFGPGTRLTVL.

The genes are TRBV19 and TRBJ1-3; a possible D gene is TRBD1 (6 bases). Germline values: CDR1 LNHDA, CDR2 SQIVND (reference sequence). The germline V and J ends were trimmed by 6 bases and 3 bases, with 9 bases remaining between them. The CDR3 loop spans 13 amino acids. CDR3: CASSQGGGNTIYF. The CDR3 nucleotides are TGTGCCAGTAGCCAAGGGGGTGGAAACACCATATATTTT.